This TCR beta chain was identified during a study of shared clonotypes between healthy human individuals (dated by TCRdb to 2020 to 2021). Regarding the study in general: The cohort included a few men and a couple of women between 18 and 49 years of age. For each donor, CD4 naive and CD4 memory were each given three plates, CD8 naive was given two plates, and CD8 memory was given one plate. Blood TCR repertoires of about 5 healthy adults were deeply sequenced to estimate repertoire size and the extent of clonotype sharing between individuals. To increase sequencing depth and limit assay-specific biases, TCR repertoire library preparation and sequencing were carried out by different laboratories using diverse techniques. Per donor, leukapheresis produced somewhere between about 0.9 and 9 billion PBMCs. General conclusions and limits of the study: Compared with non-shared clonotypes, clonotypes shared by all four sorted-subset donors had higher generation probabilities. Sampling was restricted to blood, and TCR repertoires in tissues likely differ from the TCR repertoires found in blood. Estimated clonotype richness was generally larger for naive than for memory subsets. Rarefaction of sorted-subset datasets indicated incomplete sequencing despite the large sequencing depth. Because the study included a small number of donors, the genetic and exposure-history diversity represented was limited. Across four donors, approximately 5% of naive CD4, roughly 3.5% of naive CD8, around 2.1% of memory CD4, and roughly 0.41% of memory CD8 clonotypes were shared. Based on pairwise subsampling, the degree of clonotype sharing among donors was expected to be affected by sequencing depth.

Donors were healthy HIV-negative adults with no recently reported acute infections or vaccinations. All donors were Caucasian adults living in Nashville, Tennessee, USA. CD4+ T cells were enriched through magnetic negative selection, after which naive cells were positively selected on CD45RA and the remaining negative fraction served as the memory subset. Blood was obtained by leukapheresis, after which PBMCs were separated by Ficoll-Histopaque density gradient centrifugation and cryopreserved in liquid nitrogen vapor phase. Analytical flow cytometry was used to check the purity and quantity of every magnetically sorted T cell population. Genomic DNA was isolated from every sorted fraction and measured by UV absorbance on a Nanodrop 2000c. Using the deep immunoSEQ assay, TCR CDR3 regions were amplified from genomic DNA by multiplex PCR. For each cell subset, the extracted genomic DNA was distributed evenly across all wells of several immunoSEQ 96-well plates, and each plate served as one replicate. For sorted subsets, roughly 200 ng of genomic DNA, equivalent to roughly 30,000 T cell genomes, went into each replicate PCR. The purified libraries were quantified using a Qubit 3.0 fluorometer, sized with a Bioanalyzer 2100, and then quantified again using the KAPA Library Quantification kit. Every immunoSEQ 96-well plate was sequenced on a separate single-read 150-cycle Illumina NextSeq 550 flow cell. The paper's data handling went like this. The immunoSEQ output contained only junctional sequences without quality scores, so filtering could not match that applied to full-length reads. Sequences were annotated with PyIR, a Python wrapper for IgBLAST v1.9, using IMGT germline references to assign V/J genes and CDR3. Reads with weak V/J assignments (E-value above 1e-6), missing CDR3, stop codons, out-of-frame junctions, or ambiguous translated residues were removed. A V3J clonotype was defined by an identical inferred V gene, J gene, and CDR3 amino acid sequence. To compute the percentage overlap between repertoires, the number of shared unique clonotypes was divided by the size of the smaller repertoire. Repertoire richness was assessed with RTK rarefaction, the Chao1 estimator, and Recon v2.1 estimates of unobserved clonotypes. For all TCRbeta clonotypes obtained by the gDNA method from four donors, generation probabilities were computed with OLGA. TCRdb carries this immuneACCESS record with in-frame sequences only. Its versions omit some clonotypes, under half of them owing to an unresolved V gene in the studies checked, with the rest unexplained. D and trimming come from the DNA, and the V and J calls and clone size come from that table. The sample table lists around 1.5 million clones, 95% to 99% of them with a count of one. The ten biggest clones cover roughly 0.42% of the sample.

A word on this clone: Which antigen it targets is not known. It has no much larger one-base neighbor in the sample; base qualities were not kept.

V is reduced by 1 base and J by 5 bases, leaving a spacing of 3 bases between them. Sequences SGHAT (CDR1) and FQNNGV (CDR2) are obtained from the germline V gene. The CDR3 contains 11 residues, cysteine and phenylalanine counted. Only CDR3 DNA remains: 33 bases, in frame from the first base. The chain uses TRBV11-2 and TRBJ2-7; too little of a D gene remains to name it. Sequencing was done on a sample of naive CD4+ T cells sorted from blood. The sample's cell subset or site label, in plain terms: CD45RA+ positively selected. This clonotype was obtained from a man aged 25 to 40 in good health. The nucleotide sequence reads TGTGCCAGCAGCTTAGGCCACGAGCAGTACTTC. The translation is CASSLGHEQYF.